This section outlines one T cell receptor beta chain sequence together with its context. This specimen comes from a study of blood T cells in healthy people across ages. Together with a sample-barcoded 5' primer, a J-beta primer mix was included in a second PCR lasting 7 to 11 cycles. Every cDNA molecule carried a tag from a template-switch adaptor bearing 12 random nucleotides. Via MiXCR, TCRdb re-called the 5' RACE reads, giving one row per CDR3 protein. The data contain fewer than 1,200,000 distinct CDR3 sequences, roughly a quarter of them singletons. Germline CDR1 reads SGHRS; CDR2 reads YFSETQ. The CDR3 spans 17 residues. Trimming at V came to 4 bases and at J to 0 bases, leaving 5 bases not matched to a gene. PBMCs numbering at least 7 million were isolated per sample. The same specimen was also included in a second study, on T cells of mothers and their children. From that second work: Related pairs of mothers and children showed slightly higher, non-significant overlap versus unrelated pairs. The authors found no persistent microchimeric T cell clones.

Material for sequencing was blood. V and J are TRBV5-1 and TRBJ2-1; 12 bases are shared with TRBD2. This sequence was found in a girl aged 2 to 9 in good health. This CDR3 is CASSGGLAGSSYNEQFF. The DNA for the CDR3 is TGCGCCAGCAGCGGAGGACTAGCGGGGAGCTCCTACAATGAGCAGTTCTTC.